This entry is about one T cell receptor (beta chain). These data belong to a study of blood T cell repertoires in COVID-19. This CDR3 is built from 19 residues. After removal of 6 bases from V and 11 bases from J, the junction contained 27 bases not matched to a gene. The germline CDR1 and CDR2 sequences are PRHDT and FYEKMQ (reference sequence). The protocol was immunoSEQ multiplex PCR, while the TCRdb copy is restricted to in-frame clones and leaves out a portion. Counted here are tens of thousands of clones, 80% to 90% occurring once; the ten biggest clones make up around 1.4%. The chain uses TRBV13 and TRBJ1-3, with 8 bases identical to TRBD1. This clonotype originated in a woman aged 55-70 years with acute or convalescent COVID-19. The sample was peripheral blood. The CDR3 here is CASSTGGGRDRTVMPPIYF. Here the CDR3 DNA reads TGTGCCAGCAGTACAGGGGGGGGCAGAGATAGGACCGTCATGCCCCCCATATATTTT.